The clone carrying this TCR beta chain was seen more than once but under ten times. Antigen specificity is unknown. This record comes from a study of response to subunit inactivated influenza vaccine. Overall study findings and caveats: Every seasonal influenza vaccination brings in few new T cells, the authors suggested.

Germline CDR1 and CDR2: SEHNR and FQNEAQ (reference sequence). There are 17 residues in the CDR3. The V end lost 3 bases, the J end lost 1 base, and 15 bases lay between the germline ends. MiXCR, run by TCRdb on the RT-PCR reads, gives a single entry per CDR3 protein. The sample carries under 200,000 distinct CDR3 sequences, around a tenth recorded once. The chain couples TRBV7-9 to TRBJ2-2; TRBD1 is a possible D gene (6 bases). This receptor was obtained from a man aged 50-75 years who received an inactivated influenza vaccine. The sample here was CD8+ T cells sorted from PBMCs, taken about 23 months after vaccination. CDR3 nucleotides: TGTGCCAGCAGCTTCCCTGCAGGGGCCCTGAACACCGGGGAGCTGTTTTTT. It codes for CASSFPAGALNTGELFF.